Following are 16 T cell receptor beta chains from one sample sequenced in a study of metastatic and nonmetastatic thyroid tumors. None of the patients had undergone any treatment ahead of thyroid surgery. TCRdb re-called clones via MiXCR from the PCR reads. The sample shows 85,000 to 95,000 clones, just under 15% of them seen only once. Material for sequencing was blood. These receptors were obtained from a female donor with papillary thyroid cancer or a benign thyroid nodule (not recorded which). Some clones in this sample may be carry-over from other donors' samples.

To note about this clone: This could be a read error, since a much larger clone is one nucleotide away. The chain is built from TRBV24-1 and TRBJ2-3; the match to TRBD2 covers 8 bases. Germline values: CDR1 KGHDR, CDR2 SFDVKD. The CDR3 totals 15 residues. The V segment lost 4 bases and the J segment 2 bases; nucleotides outside the gene matches: 4. CDR3 in amino acids: CATSDKRGITDTQYF. CDR3 in DNA: TGTGCCACCAGTGACAAGCGGGGGATCACAGATACGCAGTATTTT.

This clone was found a few times. This may arise from a read error, as a much more abundant clone is one base away. The CDR3 loop is CASSIGGISYNEQFF. The CDR3 DNA sequence: TGTGCCAGCAGCATTGGGGGGATCTCCTACAATGAGCAGTTCTTC. The chain is built from TRBV9 and TRBJ2-1; D is perhaps TRBD2 (6 bases). The V end lost 4 bases, the J end lost 0 bases, and 11 bases lay between the germline ends. Germline CDR1 and CDR2: SGDLS and YYNGEE. This CDR3 comprises 15 residues.

Many counts were recorded for this clone. The V and J genes are TRBV20-1 and TRBJ1-2; D call uncertain. Germline V gene sequence: CDR1 DFQATT, CDR2 SNEGSKA (reference sequence). The CDR3 covers 10 residues. Trimming stripped 1 base from V and 8 bases from J, with 5 bases between. This CDR3 reads CSARVTGYTF. In nucleotides, the CDR3 is TGCAGTGCTAGAGTGACGGGCTACACCTTC.

This clone has a single count. This clone may be a read error of a much larger clone one base away. This sequence joins TRBV3-1 and TRBJ2-3; D call uncertain. Trimming removed 4 bases at V and 6 bases at J, with 11 bases between. Germline values: CDR1 LGHDT, CDR2 YNNKEL (reference sequence). The CDR3 length is 13 residues. CDR3 amino acids: CASSPLNEDTQYF. CDR3 bases: TGTGCCAGCAGCCCGCTCAATGAGGATACGCAGTATTTT.

The rearrangement links TRBV20-1 to TRBJ2-2; tentatively, D is TRBD2 (5 bases). Germline assignment: CDR1 DFQATT and CDR2 SNEGSKA (reference sequence). V was shortened by 1 base and J by 5 bases, with 11 bases between the two germline ends. The CDR3 totals 14 residues. CDR3 amino acids: CSARVRVGTGELFF. CDR3 DNA: TGCAGTGCTAGAGTGCGGGTGGGAACCGGGGAGCTGTTTTTT.

Ten or more counts support this clone. V usage is TRBV28 and J usage is TRBJ1-2; D is ambiguous. V was pared by 6 bases and J by 4 bases, with 15 bases between. CDR1 MDHEN and CDR2 SYDVKM come from the germline V gene. The CDR3 extends over 14 amino acids. CDR3: CASSWTARTYGYTF. The CDR3 DNA is TGTGCCAGCAGCTGGACCGCCCGCACCTATGGCTACACCTTC.

On this clone itself: One junction end disagrees with the germline gene, perhaps due to a read error. The chain links TRBV4-1 to TRBJ2-2; perhaps D is TRBD1 or TRBD2 (5 bases each). Germline CDR1 MGHRA, CDR2 YSYEKL. The CDR3 totals 16 residues. The CDR3 DNA sequence: TGCGCCAGCAGCCAAGTGGACATGGTGTTCGCCGGGGAGCTTTTTTTT. It translates to CASSQVDMVFAGELFF.

Ten or more counts support this clone. The rearrangement links TRBV5-8 to TRBJ1-6, with TRBD1 identical over 7 bases. This CDR3 region has 15 residues. J gave up 8 bases and V 0 bases, and 5 bases lay outside the gene matches. The germline V gene has CDR1 SGHTS and CDR2 YDEGEE. CDR3 bases: TGTGCCAGCAGCTTGGGCGGACAGGTCGATTCACCCCTCCACTTT. The encoded protein is CASSLGGQVDSPLHF.

This clone showed up many times. The V call is TRBV18, the J call TRBJ2-7; possibly TRBD1 for D (5 bases). Germline-derived CDR1 and CDR2 are KGHSH and LQKENI. V was clipped by 3 bases and J by 1 base, with 13 bases between them. The CDR3 extends over 15 amino acids. The CDR3, as DNA: TGTGCCAGCTCACCCCCCCCGACAGCTTCCTACGAGCAGTACTTC. Its translation is CASSPPPTASYEQYF. The full variable domain, with the rest looked up from reference TRBV18 and TRBJ2-7, is NAGVMQNPRHLVRRRGQEARLRCSPMKGHSHVYWYRQLPEEGLKFMVYLQKENIIDESGMPKERFSAEFPKEGPSILRIQQVVRGDSAAYFCASSPPPTASYEQYFGPGTRLTVT.

This clone has at least ten counts. This rearrangement joins TRBV12-3 or TRBV12-4 to TRBJ2-1; no clear D gene. V dropped 7 bases and J dropped 6 bases, with 10 bases sitting between them. This CDR3 region has 12 residues. The CDR3 nucleotides are TGTGCCAGCAACTTAGTCGGCAATGAGCAGTTCTTC. Its protein is CASNLVGNEQFF.

This clone has at least ten counts. V usage is TRBV19 and J usage is TRBJ2-6; 7 positions agree with TRBD1. The CDR3 has 15 amino acids. Germline V lookup: CDR1 LNHDA, CDR2 SQIVND (reference sequence). V trimming: 9 bases; J trimming: 0 bases; junction bases outside the gene matches: 5. The CDR3 coding sequence is TGTGCCAGACCGGGACAGAGCTCTGGGGCCAACGTCCTGACTTTC. Translating gives CARPGQSSGANVLTF.

This clone was recorded a few times. This specimen includes other DNA sequences encoding the same CDR3. V usage is TRBV9 and J usage is TRBJ2-7; maybe TRBD2 (5 bases). The CDR3 spans 15 residues. Germline-derived CDR1 and CDR2 are SGDLS and YYNGEE. Trimming left V 4 bases short and J 3 bases short, with 17 bases between. CDR3 amino acids: CASSPKASSLYEQYF. Written as DNA, the CDR3 is TGTGCCAGCAGCCCTAAAGCTAGCAGCCTCTACGAGCAGTACTTC. Complete variable domain (other parts from reference TRBV9 and TRBJ2-7): DSGVTQTPKHLITATGQRVTLRCSPRSGDLSVYWYQQSLDQGLQFLIQYYNGEERAKGNILERFSAQQFPDLHSELNLSSLELGDSALYFCASSPKASSLYEQYFGPGTRLTVT.

This clone was found many times. This chain links TRBV5-1 with TRBJ2-3, with D unresolved. CDR1 SGHRS and CDR2 YFSETQ come from the germline V gene. This CDR3 is 14 amino acids long. V was shortened by 0 bases and J by 6 bases, with 11 bases between the two germline ends. In DNA, the CDR3 is TGCGCCAGCAGCTTGGACGACCACTGGGATACGCAGTATTTT. Protein: CASSLDDHWDTQYF.

The sample holds a few counts of this clone. One end of the junction is discordant with germline, which a read error may explain. V and J are TRBV6-1 and TRBJ1-1; 8 bases match TRBD1. The CDR3 covers 17 residues. The germline gives CDR1 MNHNS, CDR2 SASEGT. CDR3 sequence reads: CASRPSTGGVFNIEAFF. In DNA form, the CDR3 reads TGTGCCAGCAGGCCATCCACAGGGGGAGTCTTTAACATTGAAGCTTTCTTT.

A note on this clone: This may come from a read error, since a much larger clone is one base off. The rearrangement links TRBV28 to TRBJ1-5; D is ambiguous. V was cut by 6 bases and J by 2 bases, with 14 bases left in between. The CDR3 spans 15 residues. Germline CDR1 MDHEN, CDR2 SYDVKM. The CDR3 region is CASRSRSRGNQPQHF. The CDR3, as DNA: TGTGCCAGCAGGTCACGATCTCGGGGCAATCAGCCCCAGCATTTT. Looking up the rest from reference TRBV28 and TRBJ1-5 gives the full variable domain: DVKVTQSSRYLVKRTGEKVFLECVQDMDHENMFWYRQDPGLGLRLIYFSYDVKMKEKGDIPEGYSVSREKKERFSLILESASTNQTSMYLCASRSRSRGNQPQHFGDGTRLSIL.

The V call is TRBV24-1, the J call TRBJ2-7, with D perhaps matching TRBD1 or TRBD2 (5 bases each). In germline, CDR1 is KGHDR, CDR2 SFDVKD. Trimming took 9 bases from V and 5 from J, leaving 22 bases between them. CDR3 length: 15 amino acids. CDR3 sequence (DNA): TGTGCCACCTCCGGTGGAGGTACATGGGGCCACGAGCAGTACTTC. It yields the protein CATSGGGTWGHEQYF.